These 16 T cell receptor beta chains share one sample of origin, sequenced in a study of T cell responses to AZD1222 COVID-19 vaccine. Libraries were prepared by immunoSEQ multiplex PCR; TCRdb keeps only in-frame clonotypes and omits some of them. The table shows approximately 120,000 clones, with 80% to 90% occurring only once. This sample comprised peripheral blood, obtained on day 0 of MenACWY control vaccination. All receptors come from an adult in good health.

This chain uses TRBV2 with TRBJ2-2; D gene uncertain. Trimming removed 3 bases at V and 5 bases at J, with 7 bases between. The CDR3 length is 13 residues. Germline CDR1 reads SNHLY; CDR2 reads FYNNEI. Here the CDR3 DNA reads TGTGCCAGCAGTGAGGTGGGGACCGGGGAGCTGTTTTTT. Its protein is CASSEVGTGELFF.

J is TRBJ2-7 and V is TRBV28; TRBD2 is a possible D gene (6 bases). In germline, CDR1 is MDHEN, CDR2 SYDVKM. This CDR3 is 15 amino acids long. Trimming took 5 bases from V and 3 from J, leaving 17 bases between them. CDR3 residues: CASSAPEGRSYEQYF. Here the CDR3 DNA reads TGTGCCAGCAGTGCCCCGGAGGGGCGCAGCTACGAGCAGTACTTC.

The chain links TRBV12-3 or TRBV12-4 to TRBJ1-2; 7 positions agree with TRBD1. J gave up 4 bases and V 7 bases, and 3 bases lay outside the gene matches. The CDR3 consists of 12 residues. The CDR3 nucleotides read TGTGCCAGCACCCAGGGGGGCTATGGCTACACCTTC. It encodes CASTQGGYGYTF.

The chain uses TRBV2 and TRBJ2-1; the D gene is possibly TRBD2 (5 bases). This CDR3 spans 13 amino acids. Trimming shortened V by 9 bases and J by 8 bases, and 17 bases separated the two germline ends. Germline assignment: CDR1 SNHLY and CDR2 FYNNEI. The CDR3 bases are TGTGCCAGGGCGGGCCTGAGGAGCGATGAGCAGTTCTTC. It is translated as CARAGLRSDEQFF.

The genes are TRBV10-1 and TRBJ2-5, with TRBD2 matching over 9 bases. Germline values: CDR1 WNHNN, CDR2 SYGVQD (reference sequence). Trimming cost V 0 bases and J 1 base; bases outside gene matches: 3. The CDR3 consists of 16 residues. CDR3 loop: CASSESTSGFQETQYF. DNA of the CDR3: TGCGCCAGCAGTGAGTCAACTAGCGGGTTCCAAGAGACCCAGTACTTC.

The chain carries TRBV30 and TRBJ1-4; D remains ambiguous. V dropped 2 bases and J dropped 0 bases, with 7 bases sitting between them. The V gene's germline CDR1 is GTSNPN and CDR2 SVGIG (reference sequence). This CDR3 comprises 14 residues. The CDR3 loop is CAWSLRTTNEKLFF. DNA for the CDR3: TGTGCCTGGAGTCTGCGGACAACTAATGAAAAACTGTTTTTT.

J is TRBJ2-3 and V is TRBV19; D tentatively reads TRBD1 or TRBD2 (5 bases each). The V and J ends lost 0 bases and 6 bases respectively, with 16 bases between them. The CDR3 is made up of 16 amino acids. Looked up from germline, CDR1 is LNHDA and CDR2 is SQIVND (reference sequence). CDR3 protein: CASSIENWGNPDTQYF. The CDR3 nucleotides read TGTGCCAGTAGTATAGAAAACTGGGGGAACCCGGATACGCAGTATTTT. The full variable domain, in which reference TRBV19 and TRBJ2-3 provide the parts outside the CDR3, is DGGITQSPKYLFRKEGQNVTLSCEQNLNHDAMYWYRQDPGQGLRLIYYSQIVNDFQKGDIAEGYSVSREKKESFPLTVTSAQKNPTAFYLCASSIENWGNPDTQYFGPGTRLTVL.

A note on this clone: One end of the junction does not line up with germline, which may come from a read error. V gene TRBV10-3 combines with J gene TRBJ2-1, with 11 bases that match TRBD2. CDR3 length equals 12 residues. CDR1 and CDR2 from the germline V gene are ENHRY and SYGVKD. The CDR3 protein is CTTSGNDNEQFF. In nucleotides, the CDR3 is TGCACGACTAGCGGGAACGACAATGAGCAGTTCTTC.

The V gene is TRBV6-5, the J gene TRBJ2-5; tentative D call: TRBD1 (6 bases). Per the germline V gene, CDR1 is MNHEY and CDR2 is SVGAGI. Trimming took off 10 bases at V and 7 bases at J, with 16 bases between the two ends. The CDR3 is 12 amino acids. CDR3 in amino acids: CAMQSGVGTQYF. The CDR3 DNA follows: TGTGCCATGCAATCAGGGGTTGGGACCCAGTACTTC.

The chain combines TRBV9 with TRBJ2-7; weak D call: TRBD1 (6 bases). This CDR3 has 15 residues. V lost 3 bases, J lost 5 bases, and 18 bases lay in between. Germline V CDR1 and CDR2: SGDLS, YYNGEE. CDR3 sequence reads: CASSGTGYGKDEQYF. CDR3 nucleotide sequence: TGTGCCAGCAGCGGAACAGGGTATGGGAAGGACGAGCAGTACTTC.

This chain connects TRBV3-1 (or the pseudogene TRBV3-2) to TRBJ2-1; possible D gene TRBD1, 6 bases. V lost 0 bases and J 0 bases, leaving 9 bases between the germline ends. Germline V gene data show CDR1 as LGHDT and CDR2 as YNNKEL (reference sequence). This CDR3 has 16 amino acids. The CDR3 protein is CASSQELQGSYNEQFF. DNA of the CDR3: TGTGCCAGCAGCCAAGAGTTACAGGGCTCCTACAATGAGCAGTTCTTC.

This chain connects TRBV25-1 to TRBJ1-1; possible D gene TRBD1, 5 bases. The CDR3 contains 11 residues. Germline V gene data show CDR1 as MGHDK and CDR2 as SYGVNS. V was shortened by 6 bases and J by 11 bases, with 13 bases between the two germline ends. The CDR3 sequence is CASREGPAAFF. The DNA for the CDR3 is TGTGCCAGCAGGGAGGGGCCGGCGGCTTTCTTT.

This chain connects TRBV9 to TRBJ2-5; no definite D call. Germline V gene data show CDR1 as SGDLS and CDR2 as YYNGEE. Trimming pared 1 base from V and 3 bases from J, leaving 7 bases between. CDR3 length: 13 residues. In DNA, the CDR3 is TGTGCCAGCAGCGTATATGGAAAAGAGACCCAGTACTTC. Translating it yields CASSVYGKETQYF.

The genes are TRBV6-5 and TRBJ2-7; TRBD2 aligns across 14 bases. V dropped 0 bases and J dropped 4; count of bases not matched to a gene: 2. Per germline, CDR1 MNHEY and CDR2 SVGAGI. The CDR3 is 16 residues long. The chain's CDR3 is CASSYSGTSGGYEQYF. CDR3 sequence (DNA): TGTGCCAGCAGTTACTCTGGGACTAGCGGGGGATACGAGCAGTACTTC.

The chain is built from TRBV5-6 and TRBJ1-1; TRBD1 is a possible D gene (5 bases). This CDR3 comprises 17 residues. Trimming cost V 3 bases and J 4 bases, with 22 bases left between them. CDR1 is SGHDT, CDR2 YYEEEE, per germline. CDR3 sequence: CASSYLRGSRAPTEAFF. The CDR3 DNA is TGTGCCAGCAGCTACCTGAGGGGATCTCGTGCTCCCACTGAAGCTTTCTTT.

This clone was recorded once. The chain recombines TRBV11-3 with TRBJ1-1, with D perhaps TRBD1 (5 bases). V gave up 0 bases and J gave up 8 bases, with 7 bases separating them. Per germline, CDR1 SGHNT and CDR2 YENEEA. The CDR3 contains 12 residues. CDR3 coding DNA: TGTGCCAGCAGCTTAGAACGGGGGGAAGCTTTCTTT. It encodes CASSLERGEAFF.